What follows are 5 T cell receptor beta chains derived from one specimen sequenced in a study of OX40 agonist ivuxolimab in advanced cancers. Repertoires were generated with immunoSEQ multiplex PCR, while TCRdb's copy carries only in-frame clones and drops some. Among more than 55,000 clones, roughly 87% were seen once, and the ten largest hold around 5.1%. The specimen was CD4+ or CD8+ T cells sorted from blood, collected in a trial of the OX40 agonist ivuxolimab. The receptors come from an adult with an advanced solid tumor such as melanoma, head and neck, liver or kidney cancer.

The genes are TRBV10-1 and TRBJ2-7; D perhaps matches TRBD1 (6 bases). The germline V gene has CDR1 WNHNN and CDR2 SYGVQD (reference sequence). CDR3 size: 16 residues. V gave up 1 base and J gave up 6 bases, with 19 bases separating them. The DNA for the CDR3 is TGCGCCAGCAGTGAGTATGGCAGGGGTCTTCTTGGCGAGCAGTACTTC. This sequence encodes CASSEYGRGLLGEQYF.

This clone occurred a few times. The V call is TRBV25-1, the J call TRBJ1-1, with D possibly being TRBD1 (6 bases). Germline CDR1 and CDR2: MGHDK and SYGVNS. The CDR3 spans 13 residues. V lost 10 bases and J 7 bases, leaving 19 bases between the germline ends. This CDR3 reads CATGQGSRFEAFF. DNA of the CDR3: TGTGCCACCGGCCAGGGGAGTAGATTTGAAGCTTTCTTT. The whole variable domain, remainder taken from reference TRBV25-1 and TRBJ1-1, is EADIYQTPRYLVIGTGKKITLECSQTMGHDKMYWYQQDPGMELHLIHYSYGVNSTEKGDLSSESTVSRIRTEHFPLTLESARPSHTSQYLCATGQGSRFEAFFGQGTRLTVV.

The chain is built from TRBV7-2 and TRBJ2-2; D is perhaps TRBD2 (6 bases). The germline V and J ends were trimmed by 2 bases and 2 bases, with 12 bases remaining between them. The CDR3 has 16 residues. CDR1 is SGHTA and CDR2 is FQGNSA in the germline V gene. The CDR3 here is CASSLLASLNTGELFF. The DNA of the CDR3 is TGTGCCAGCAGCTTACTAGCGTCTTTAAACACCGGGGAGCTGTTTTTT.

The chain carries TRBV21-1 and TRBJ1-1. TRBV21-1 is assigned pseudogene status. The CDR3 runs 13 residues. CDR3 nucleotide sequence: TGTGCCAGCACCCCCGGAGGGGGTATCCAAGCTTTCTTT. It codes for CASTPGGGIQAFF.

The chain couples TRBV28 to TRBJ1-6; 7 bases line up with TRBD1. The J segment lost 8 bases and the V segment lost 3 bases, leaving 7 bases of the junction unmatched. CDR1 and CDR2 (germline): MDHEN, SYDVKM. The CDR3 is made up of 15 amino acids. CDR3 in DNA: TGTGCCAGCAGTTTTTGGACAGGAAGGGATTCACCCCTCCACTTT. Residues: CASSFWTGRDSPLHF.